This T cell receptor beta chain is from a study of blood T cell repertoires in COVID-19. Study overall: Acute and convalescent COVID-19 samples came from the United States, Italy and Spain. The analysed material was cDNA or gDNA that came from T cells, B-cell-depleted T cells, or PBMCs.

Original data processing: By means of reference gene primer amplification, nucleated cell counts were estimated. The data were produced by immunoSEQ multiplex PCR, yet TCRdb's version contains in-frame clones alone and is incomplete. The V and J calls and clone size are taken from that table; D and trimming were inferred from the DNA. Counted here are about 51,000 clones, approximately 88% occurring once; the ten biggest clones make up around 2.3%. The ends were cut back, 5 bases at V and 5 bases at J, with 12 bases in the middle. Germline loops: CDR1 SGHDN, CDR2 FVKESK. The CDR3 is 13 amino acids. This TCR was sampled from a man over 45 with acute or convalescent COVID-19. The sequencing sample was made of peripheral blood. The chain carries TRBV14 and TRBJ1-2; D ambiguous. The DNA for the CDR3 is TGTGCCAGCAGCGGAGGAAGTGGTTATGGCTACACCTTC. Protein: CASSGGSGYGYTF.